Listed below are T cell receptor beta chains from one sample, sequenced in a study of human versus mouse CDR3 diversity and MHC coevolution. Data came from immunoSEQ multiplex PCR; TCRdb stores just in-frame clones and leaves some out. The sample holds 60,000 or so clones; about 93% are singletons and the top ten take under 20%. The material sequenced was naive CD4+ T cells from blood. Every receptor here comes from a person aged 55 to 75 in good health. Both conserved end residues are part of each CDR3. Each record gives: V gene, J gene, D gene, CDR3 protein, CDR3 DNA. The D gene is left open where the match is weak.

v_gene: TRBV5-1
j_gene: TRBJ1-1
d_gene: NA
CDR3aa: CASSFGGLEAFF
CDR3nt: TGCGCCAGCAGCTTTGGAGGACTCGAAGCTTTCTTT

v_gene: TRBV6-6
j_gene: TRBJ2-7
d_gene: TRBD2
CDR3aa: CASSLLAGYEQYF
CDR3nt: TGTGCCAGCAGTTTACTAGCGGGGTACGAGCAGTACTTC

v_gene: TRBV5-1
j_gene: TRBJ2-7
d_gene: NA
CDR3aa: CASSLAEFYEQYF
CDR3nt: TGCGCCAGCAGCTTGGCTGAGTTCTACGAGCAGTACTTC

v_gene: TRBV6-1
j_gene: TRBJ1-1
d_gene: TRBD1
CDR3aa: CASSEQTGGNTEAFF
CDR3nt: TGTGCCAGCAGTGAACAGACAGGGGGAAACACTGAAGCTTTCTTT

v_gene: TRBV5-4
j_gene: TRBJ2-7
d_gene: TRBD2
CDR3aa: CASSPGGLAREQYF
CDR3nt: TGTGCCAGCAGCCCCGGGGGACTAGCCCGCGAGCAGTACTTC

v_gene: TRBV7-2
j_gene: TRBJ2-3
d_gene: TRBD2
CDR3aa: CASSLAAAGGGADTQYF
CDR3nt: TGTGCCAGCAGCTTAGCGGCGGCGGGAGGGGGGGCAGATACGCAGTATTTT

v_gene: TRBV4-2
j_gene: TRBJ2-5
d_gene: TRBD2
CDR3aa: CASSQDRGAGGPKGTQYF
CDR3nt: TGTGCCAGCAGCCAAGATCGTGGTGCGGGAGGGCCGAAAGGGACCCAGTACTTC

v_gene: TRBV15
j_gene: TRBJ1-4
d_gene: NA
CDR3aa: CATSRQTRRGNEKLFF
CDR3nt: TGTGCCACCAGCAGACAGACCCGGAGGGGTAATGAAAAACTGTTTTTT

v_gene: TRBV13
j_gene: TRBJ1-5
d_gene: NA
CDR3aa: CASSLGGGGNQPQHF
CDR3nt: TGTGCCAGCAGCTTAGGGGGAGGGGGCAATCAGCCCCAGCATTTT

v_gene: TRBV5-6
j_gene: TRBJ2-3
d_gene: NA
CDR3aa: CASRTWGATQYF
CDR3nt: TGTGCCAGCAGGACATGGGGCGCTACGCAGTATTTT

v_gene: TRBV5-1
j_gene: TRBJ2-4
d_gene: TRBD2
CDR3aa: CASSLVLAGGGKNIQYF
CDR3nt: TGCGCCAGCAGCTTGGTCCTAGCGGGTGGGGGCAAAAACATTCAGTACTTC

v_gene: TRBV7-9
j_gene: TRBJ2-3
d_gene: TRBD2
CDR3aa: CASSSASGRPKQYF
CDR3nt: TGTGCCAGCAGCTCGGCTAGCGGGAGACCCAAGCAGTATTTT

v_gene: TRBV7-3
j_gene: TRBJ2-2
d_gene: NA
CDR3aa: CASSLARSGELFF
CDR3nt: TGTGCCAGCAGCTTAGCCAGGTCCGGGGAGCTGTTTTTT

v_gene: TRBV7-2
j_gene: TRBJ2-1
d_gene: NA
CDR3aa: CASSFGGADEQFF
CDR3nt: TGTGCCAGCAGCTTCGGAGGGGCTGATGAGCAGTTCTTC

v_gene: TRBV5-1
j_gene: TRBJ2-1
d_gene: TRBD2
CDR3aa: CASSLFGGSSYNEQFF
CDR3nt: TGCGCCAGCAGCTTGTTCGGCGGGAGTTCCTACAATGAGCAGTTCTTC

v_gene: TRBV7-7
j_gene: TRBJ2-1
d_gene: NA
CDR3aa: CASSPTVGQTRTDEQFF
CDR3nt: TGTGCCAGCAGCCCCACTGTTGGACAGACCCGGACCGATGAGCAGTTCTTC

v_gene: TRBV5-1
j_gene: TRBJ2-5
d_gene: NA
CDR3aa: CASSLGQGLGSAETQYF
CDR3nt: TGCGCCAGCAGCTTGGGGCAGGGACTTGGTTCCGCGGAGACCCAGTACTTC

v_gene: TRBV7-9
j_gene: TRBJ1-5
d_gene: TRBD1
CDR3aa: CASSSSAQGFLQPQHF
CDR3nt: TGTGCCAGCAGCTCGTCGGCACAGGGGTTTCTGCAGCCCCAGCATTTT

v_gene: TRBV30
j_gene: TRBJ1-1
d_gene: NA
CDR3aa: CAWSITSTDTEAFF
CDR3nt: TGTGCCTGGAGTATTACAAGTACAGACACTGAAGCTTTCTTT

v_gene: TRBV9
j_gene: TRBJ1-1
d_gene: NA
CDR3aa: CASSVAVRNTEAFF
CDR3nt: TGTGCCAGCAGCGTAGCTGTCAGAAACACTGAAGCTTTCTTT

v_gene: TRBV6-1
j_gene: TRBJ1-1
d_gene: NA
CDR3aa: CASSGTRVHTEAFF
CDR3nt: TGTGCCAGCAGTGGAACCAGGGTGCACACTGAAGCTTTCTTT

v_gene: TRBV5-1
j_gene: TRBJ2-7
d_gene: TRBD1
CDR3aa: CASSQQGSYEQYF
CDR3nt: TGCGCCAGCAGCCAACAGGGGTCCTACGAGCAGTACTTC

v_gene: TRBV5-4
j_gene: TRBJ2-1
d_gene: TRBD1
CDR3aa: CASSLQQGNQFF
CDR3nt: TGTGCCAGCAGCCTACAACAGGGGAACCAGTTCTTC

v_gene: TRBV2
j_gene: TRBJ2-7
d_gene: TRBD2
CDR3aa: CASSDSSGRSEQYF
CDR3nt: TGTGCCAGCAGTGATTCCAGCGGGAGGAGTGAGCAGTACTTC

v_gene: TRBV11-2
j_gene: TRBJ1-1
d_gene: NA
CDR3aa: CASSPYGFGATEAFF
CDR3nt: TGTGCCAGCAGCCCATACGGGTTCGGCGCGACTGAAGCTTTCTTT

v_gene: TRBV5-1
j_gene: TRBJ1-1
d_gene: NA
CDR3aa: CASSEQGNTEAFF
CDR3nt: TGCGCCAGCAGCGAGCAGGGGAACACTGAAGCTTTCTTT

v_gene: TRBV11-3
j_gene: TRBJ2-3
d_gene: NA
CDR3aa: CASSPFQLGTDTQYF
CDR3nt: TGTGCCAGCAGCCCTTTTCAGCTCGGGACAGATACGCAGTATTTT

v_gene: TRBV19
j_gene: TRBJ2-2
d_gene: NA
CDR3aa: CASLFPNTGELFF
CDR3nt: TGTGCCAGTTTATTCCCGAACACCGGGGAGCTGTTTTTT